This T cell receptor beta chain emerged from a study of T cell changes during pregnancy in multiple sclerosis. V gave up 5 bases and J gave up 2 bases, with 19 bases separating them. The CDR3 covers 16 residues. Per the germline V gene, CDR1 is SGHAT and CDR2 is FQDESV (reference sequence). This table comes from immunoSEQ multiplex PCR, and its TCRdb copy is limited to in-frame clones, with some not included. The data hold 60,000 to 70,000 clones, with 80% to 95% observed a single time. The V call is TRBV11-1, the J call TRBJ2-7; possibly TRBD2 for D (5 bases). The sequence came from a female donor in good health, enrolled as a control in a pregnancy study. Sequenced here: peripheral blood, sampled in the second trimester of pregnancy. The CDR3 loop is CASSPLDSRLTYEQYF. The CDR3 DNA reads TGTGCCAGCAGCCCCCTGGACTCTCGACTGACCTACGAGCAGTACTTC.